This TCR beta chain stems from a study of T-cell memory formation after mild COVID-19. Study-wide results and limits: Contracting CD4+ clones sat mainly in CM and EM; CD8+ in EMRA. What remained unconfirmed was the SARS-CoV-2 specificity of second-wave clones peaking on day 37.

Germline CDR1 SGHTA, CDR2 FQGNSA. This CDR3 region has 15 residues. Trimming at V came to 5 bases and at J to 4 bases, leaving 6 bases not matched to a gene. Via MiXCR, TCRdb re-called the 5' RACE reads, giving one row per CDR3 protein. The profile shows more than 150,000 distinct CDR3 sequences, roughly 11% of them singletons. Many counts were recorded for this clonotype. Its antigen is unidentified. The sample taken for sequencing was PBMCs or a T cell subset sorted from them (not recorded which). The sequence was collected from a man aged 18 to 29 who had mild COVID-19 (a few samples of this study predate the infection). Cell type and time point are not known. The V and J genes are TRBV7-2 and TRBJ2-1; 9 nucleotides agree with TRBD1. CDR3 DNA: TGTGCCAGCAGCCCTGCGGGACAGGGTTACAATGAGCAGTTCTTC. Its translation is CASSPAGQGYNEQFF.